The 8 T cell receptor beta chains presented below share a single source sample, sequenced in a study of cytomegalovirus exposure and HLA in healthy donors. The PCR was carried out with 60 Vbeta primers and 13 Jbeta primers. Assay: immunoSEQ multiplex PCR; the TCRdb copy retains only in-frame clones and omits some. The sample lists 100,000 to 150,000 clones, around three quarters occurring once. The sample comprised PBMCs. These TCRs come from a woman in her forties or fifties in good health and CMV-seronegative.

This clone appeared a few times. The rearrangement uses TRBV6-5 and TRBJ2-2; D is unclear. This CDR3 comprises 11 residues. CDR1 MNHEY and CDR2 SVGAGI come from the germline V gene. Trimming shortened V by 6 bases and J by 7 bases, and 6 bases separated the two germline ends. CDR3 sequence: CASSSRGELFF. The CDR3 nucleotides read TGTGCCAGCAGCTCCCGCGGGGAGCTGTTTTTT.

This chain links TRBV6-5 with TRBJ2-5; 8 nucleotides agree with TRBD2. Trimming took 0 bases from V and 1 from J; bases not matched to a gene: 4. Germline V gene lookup returns CDR1 MNHEY and CDR2 SVGAGI. There are 16 residues in the CDR3. CDR3 nucleotides: TGTGCCAGCAGTTACTCCGGGACTAGAGGCCAAGAGACCCAGTACTTC. Its protein is CASSYSGTRGQETQYF.

This clone was found once. The chain carries TRBV4-2 and TRBJ1-4, with D possibly TRBD1 on 6 matching bases. The germline V gene has CDR1 LGHNA and CDR2 YNFKEQ. The ends were cut back, 0 bases at V and 6 bases at J, with 14 bases in the middle. The CDR3 loop spans 16 amino acids. The CDR3 here is CASSQDIGEGDEKLFF. In DNA form, the CDR3 reads TGTGCCAGCAGCCAAGATATAGGTGAGGGGGATGAAAAACTGTTTTTT.

The genes are TRBV11-2 and TRBJ2-5, with D perhaps TRBD2 (6 bases). V was pared by 1 base and J by 4 bases, with 13 bases between. CDR1 is SGHAT and CDR2 is FQNNGV in the germline V gene. The CDR3 has 15 residues. CDR3 sequence reads: CASSLGSWGGETQYF. CDR3 DNA sequence: TGTGCCAGCAGCTTAGGGTCCTGGGGAGGAGAGACCCAGTACTTC.

This sequence joins TRBV28 and TRBJ2-7, with TRBD1 matching 10 bases. Germline V gives CDR1 MDHEN, CDR2 SYDVKM. After removal of 4 bases from V and 1 base from J, the junction contained 1 base not matched to a gene. The length of the CDR3 is 14 residues. CDR3 DNA sequence: TGTGCCAGCAGTTGGGACAGGGGTTCCTACGAGCAGTACTTC. Residues: CASSWDRGSYEQYF.

This chain links TRBV30 with TRBJ2-3; unclear D gene. Deletions cut 5 bases from V and 0 bases from J, with 9 bases between. CDR1 GTSNPN and CDR2 SVGIG come from the germline V gene (reference sequence). The CDR3 spans 13 residues. The CDR3 coding sequence is TGTGCCTGGGTCCAGGTTAGCACAGATACGCAGTATTTT. It yields the protein CAWVQVSTDTQYF. Full variable domain (remainder filled in from reference TRBV30 and TRBJ2-3): SQTIHQWPATLVQPVGSPLSLECTVEGTSNPNLYWYRQAAGRGLQLLFYSVGIGQISSEVPQNLSASRPQDRQFILSSKKLLLSDSGFYLCAWVQVSTDTQYFGPGTRLTVL.

In DNA, the CDR3 is TGTGCCAGCTCACCATCTAGCGGGAGATCCCCCTACAATGAGCAGTTCTTC. Protein sequence: CASSPSSGRSPYNEQFF. This chain uses TRBV18 with TRBJ2-1; TRBD2 aligns across 10 bases. Trimming at V came to 2 bases and at J to 2 bases, leaving 6 bases not matched to a gene. Per the germline V gene, CDR1 is KGHSH and CDR2 is LQKENI. This CDR3 comprises 17 residues.

This chain joins TRBV5-1 and TRBJ2-5; 7 bases fit TRBD1. The CDR3 covers 15 residues. Looked up from germline, CDR1 is SGHRS and CDR2 is YFSETQ. J lost 5 bases, V lost 0 bases, and 7 bases had no gene match. Written as DNA, the CDR3 is TGCGCCAGCAGCTTGGAAACCAGGGGGTGGGAGACCCAGTACTTC. Protein sequence: CASSLETRGWETQYF.